This passage covers 5 T cell receptor beta chains from one sample sequenced in a study of cytomegalovirus exposure and HLA in healthy donors. The PCR made use of 60 Vbeta and 13 Jbeta primers. Data came from immunoSEQ multiplex PCR; TCRdb stores just in-frame clones and leaves some out. The sample carries hundreds of thousands of clones, around 80% recorded once. Specimen: PBMCs. Every receptor here comes from a middle-aged man in good health and CMV-seropositive.

This clone came up a few times. The chain uses TRBV5-4 and TRBJ2-1; 8 bases agree with TRBD2. The CDR3 sequence is 15 residues long. Germline trimming cut 2 bases from V and 8 bases from J; bases unmatched to any gene: 9. Germline CDR1 is SGHNT and CDR2 is YYREEE (reference sequence). The CDR3 DNA reads TGTGCCAGCAGCTTTGCCCAGCGGGAGTTCCATGAGCAGTTCTTC. This gives the protein CASSFAQREFHEQFF. The full variable domain, rest sourced from reference TRBV5-4 and TRBJ2-1, is ETGVTQSPTHLIKTRGQQVTLRCSSQSGHNTVSWYQQALGQGPQFIFQYYREEENGRGNFPPRFSGLQFPNYSSELNVNALELDDSALYLCASSFAQREFHEQFFGPGTRLTVL.

The rearrangement joins TRBV6-5 to TRBJ2-3; 8 bases match TRBD2. CDR1 and CDR2 from the germline V gene are MNHEY and SVGAGI. The CDR3 covers 16 residues. With V trimmed by 2 bases and J by 5 bases, 9 bases remained unmatched. Here the CDR3 DNA reads TGTGCCAGCAGTTACCGCGGTCGTCTAGCGGGAGATACGCAGTATTTT. It specifies CASSYRGRLAGDTQYF.

This chain links TRBV30 with TRBJ1-1; possibly TRBD1 for D (5 bases). The CDR3 has 14 residues. Germline V gives CDR1 GTSNPN, CDR2 SVGIG (reference sequence). The V end lost 0 bases, the J end lost 0 bases, and 8 bases lay between the germline ends. CDR3 protein: CAWSVGVLNTEAFF. DNA of the CDR3: TGTGCCTGGAGTGTAGGGGTCCTGAACACTGAAGCTTTCTTT.

The gene calls are TRBV13 and TRBJ2-2, with D tentatively TRBD1 (6 bases). The V gene's germline CDR1 is PRHDT and CDR2 FYEKMQ (reference sequence). Trimming shortened V by 5 bases and J by 4 bases, and 17 bases separated the two germline ends. The CDR3 contains 16 residues. CDR3 bases: TGTGCCAGCAGCCTAACAGGGTGGGGGACCACCGGGGAGCTGTTTTTT. Translation gives CASSLTGWGTTGELFF.

The chain has TRBV6-5 and TRBJ2-2; 8 bases map to TRBD1. V was pared by 3 bases and J by 5 bases, with 5 bases of the junction left unmatched. The CDR3 has 15 residues. Per germline, CDR1 MNHEY and CDR2 SVGAGI. In DNA form, the CDR3 reads TGTGCCAGCAGTTATCAGGGGGCTAGTACCGGGGAGCTGTTTTTT. Protein: CASSYQGASTGELFF.